The rows below give T cell receptor beta chains drawn from one sample of a study of blood T cells in healthy people across ages. MiXCR was run by TCRdb on the 5' RACE reads, yielding one entry per CDR3 protein. Among hundreds of thousands of distinct CDR3 sequences, over 45% were seen once, and the ten largest hold roughly 20%. The source material was blood. These receptors were collected from a man between 25 and 39 years old in good health. Both conserved end residues are part of each CDR3. D genes are given only for firm matches. The size entry is marked missing in some rows and otherwise reads once, few, many or a size class.

J gene: TRBJ2-7; V gene: TRBV2; clone size: NA; D gene: NA; CDR3 protein: CASSEQGMVEQYF; CDR3 DNA: TGTGCCAGCAGTGAACAGGGTATGGTCGAGCAGTACTTC
J gene: TRBJ2-1; V gene: TRBV28; clone size: NA; D gene: TRBD2; CDR3 protein: CATRLPGLGSEEQFF; CDR3 DNA: TGTGCCACCCGACTGCCGGGACTAGGTAGTGAGGAGCAGTTCTTC
J gene: TRBJ2-7; V gene: TRBV6-5; clone size: few; D gene: TRBD1; CDR3 protein: CASSYSAAGGIYEQYF; CDR3 DNA: TGTGCCAGCAGTTACTCAGCGGCAGGGGGAATCTACGAGCAGTACTTC
J gene: TRBJ2-3; V gene: TRBV15; clone size: NA; D gene: NA; CDR3 protein: CATNISRGRTDTQYF; CDR3 DNA: TGTGCCACCAACATATCCAGGGGCAGGACAGATACGCAGTATTTT
J gene: TRBJ2-7; V gene: TRBV9; clone size: NA; D gene: NA; CDR3 protein: CASSVGRGTYEQYF; CDR3 DNA: TGTGCCAGCAGCGTAGGTAGGGGGACCTACGAGCAGTACTTC
J gene: TRBJ2-7; V gene: TRBV5-5; clone size: NA; D gene: TRBD1; CDR3 protein: CASKGTGVGEQYF; CDR3 DNA: TGTGCCAGCAAAGGGACAGGGGTCGGCGAGCAGTACTTC
J gene: TRBJ2-4; V gene: TRBV7-3; clone size: NA; D gene: NA; CDR3 protein: CASSLTSIGIQYF; CDR3 DNA: TGTGCCAGCAGCTTAACCTCTATTGGGATTCAGTACTTC
J gene: TRBJ2-2; V gene: TRBV12-3/TRBV12-4; clone size: NA; D gene: NA; CDR3 protein: CASSRTLNTGELFF; CDR3 DNA: TGTGCCAGCTCGCGAACCCTAAACACCGGGGAGCTGTTTTTT
J gene: TRBJ2-1; V gene: TRBV9; clone size: NA; D gene: NA; CDR3 protein: CASSPRAAANEQFF; CDR3 DNA: TGTGCCAGCAGCCCCCGGGCGGCTGCTAATGAGCAGTTCTTC
J gene: TRBJ1-5; V gene: TRBV20-1; clone size: NA; D gene: NA; CDR3 protein: CSAPPGPNQPQHF; CDR3 DNA: TGCAGTGCCCCCCCGGGGCCAAATCAGCCCCAGCATTTT
J gene: TRBJ1-5; V gene: TRBV7-9; clone size: few; D gene: TRBD1; CDR3 protein: CASSSTGVEQPQHF; CDR3 DNA: TGTGCCAGCAGCTCGACAGGGGTGGAACAGCCCCAGCATTTT
J gene: TRBJ2-1; V gene: TRBV6-5; clone size: few; D gene: TRBD2; CDR3 protein: CASTHFPSGDYNEQFF; CDR3 DNA: TGTGCCAGCACCCACTTCCCGAGCGGGGACTACAATGAGCAGTTCTTC
J gene: TRBJ2-6; V gene: TRBV12-3/TRBV12-4; clone size: NA; D gene: NA; CDR3 protein: CASKIDGANVLTF; CDR3 DNA: TGTGCCAGCAAGATAGATGGGGCCAACGTCCTGACTTTC
J gene: TRBJ2-1; V gene: TRBV29-1; clone size: few; D gene: TRBD1; CDR3 protein: CSVIDREGNEQFF; CDR3 DNA: TGCAGCGTTATCGACAGGGAAGGCAATGAGCAGTTCTTC
J gene: TRBJ2-3; V gene: TRBV7-9; clone size: few; D gene: NA; CDR3 protein: CASVRDGIVDTQYF; CDR3 DNA: TGTGCCAGCGTCCGGGACGGTATTGTGGATACGCAGTATTTT
J gene: TRBJ1-2; V gene: TRBV4-3; clone size: NA; D gene: NA; CDR3 protein: CASSQVTVASDGYTF; CDR3 DNA: TGCGCCAGCAGCCAAGTAACAGTCGCGAGTGATGGCTACACCTTC
J gene: TRBJ2-7; V gene: TRBV2; clone size: NA; D gene: NA; CDR3 protein: CASGEDTNSYEQYF; CDR3 DNA: TGTGCCAGTGGGGAGGATACCAACTCCTACGAGCAGTACTTC
J gene: TRBJ2-3; V gene: TRBV20-1; clone size: NA; D gene: TRBD2; CDR3 protein: CSAPAGTSTDTQYF; CDR3 DNA: TGCAGTGCTCCAGCGGGGACTAGCACGGATACGCAGTATTTT
J gene: TRBJ1-6; V gene: TRBV20-1; clone size: once; D gene: NA; CDR3 protein: CSARVSGSGSPLHF; CDR3 DNA: TGCAGTGCTAGAGTCTCAGGTTCGGGATCACCCCTCCACTTT
J gene: TRBJ2-7; V gene: TRBV13; clone size: few; D gene: NA; CDR3 protein: CASSPHGGPYEQYF; CDR3 DNA: TGTGCCAGCAGCCCCCATGGAGGCCCCTACGAGCAGTACTTC
J gene: TRBJ1-5; V gene: TRBV6-7; clone size: NA; D gene: NA; CDR3 protein: CASSYSLKQPQHF; CDR3 DNA: TGTGCCAGCAGTTACTCACTAAAACAGCCCCAGCATTTT
J gene: TRBJ2-1; V gene: TRBV7-2; clone size: few; D gene: TRBD2; CDR3 protein: CASSPWSGSSYNEQFF; CDR3 DNA: TGTGCCAGCAGCCCGTGGAGCGGGAGCTCCTACAATGAGCAGTTCTTC
J gene: TRBJ2-1; V gene: TRBV6-5; clone size: few; D gene: NA; CDR3 protein: CASSHPGDSYNEQFF; CDR3 DNA: TGTGCCTCCTCACACCCAGGGGACTCCTACAATGAGCAGTTCTTC
J gene: TRBJ1-2; V gene: TRBV7-2; clone size: few; D gene: TRBD1; CDR3 protein: CASSPGQGGYGYTF; CDR3 DNA: TGTGCCAGCAGCCCAGGACAGGGTGGCTATGGCTACACCTTC
J gene: TRBJ2-3; V gene: TRBV7-2; clone size: NA; D gene: TRBD2; CDR3 protein: CASSSRTSVTPVRNSDTQYF; CDR3 DNA: TGTGCCAGCAGCTCCCGGACTAGCGTCACCCCTGTAAGGAACTCAGATACGCAGTATTTT
J gene: TRBJ1-2; V gene: TRBV14; clone size: NA; D gene: NA; CDR3 protein: CASSQGARGLYGYTF; CDR3 DNA: TGTGCCAGCAGCCAAGGGGCCCGTGGACTCTATGGCTACACCTTC
J gene: TRBJ2-7; V gene: TRBV27; clone size: NA; D gene: NA; CDR3 protein: CASSRRGNSYEQYF; CDR3 DNA: TGTGCCAGCAGCCGAAGAGGAAACTCCTACGAGCAGTACTTC
J gene: TRBJ2-7; V gene: TRBV12-3/TRBV12-4; clone size: NA; D gene: TRBD2; CDR3 protein: CASRRLAGVDEQYF; CDR3 DNA: TGTGCCAGCAGACGACTAGCGGGGGTCGACGAGCAGTACTTC